This T cell receptor (beta chain) was sequenced for a study of blood T cell repertoires in COVID-19. With 6 bases removed from V and 4 bases from J, the gap between germline ends came to 12 bases. The CDR3 is 13 residues long. Per the germline V gene, CDR1 is MGHDK and CDR2 is SYGVNS. Produced via immunoSEQ multiplex PCR; TCRdb's table is partial and in-frame only. The sample consists of 250,000 or so clones, about 80% of them appearing once. This chain links TRBV25-1 with TRBJ1-2, with D possibly matching TRBD1 (6 bases). Sequenced sample: PBMCs or T cells enriched from blood (not recorded which). The receptor's source is a man aged 50 or older who had recovered from COVID-19. The CDR3 reads CASSEQGTYGYTF. Written as DNA, the CDR3 is TGTGCCAGCAGCGAACAGGGTACCTATGGCTACACCTTC.